This TCR beta chain was documented in a study of post-analysis software for immune sequencing data. General study results and limits: Co-batched samples clustered tightly together by F measure. There was significantly lower normalized Chao1 diversity in multiple sclerosis patients than in controls. Higher frequency in patients than in controls was seen for about five TRBV segments, with TRBV5-6, TRBV5-1 and TRBV20-1 among them.

V lost 7 bases and J lost 1, with 12 bases in between. Germline V lookup: CDR1 DFQATT, CDR2 SNEGSKA (reference sequence). The CDR3 length is 13 residues. This clonotype was found a few times. The antigen remains undetermined. The TCR beta cDNA libraries carried unique molecular identifiers. Around 460,000 cDNA molecules came from around 1 to 10 million T cells. TCRdb re-called the PCR reads through MiXCR, storing one row per CDR3 protein. The sample holds hundreds of thousands of distinct CDR3 sequences, roughly half seen once. The specimen was blood. The chain employs TRBV20-1 and TRBJ2-3; TRBD2 is a possible D gene (6 bases). The TCR originated in a girl between 10 and 17 years old with multiple sclerosis. The CDR3 coding sequence is TGCAGTGTACCCGGGAGAGGCACAGATACGCAGTATTTT. It is translated as CSVPGRGTDTQYF.